This T cell receptor (beta chain) is from a study of blood T cells in healthy people across ages. Comments on this clonotype: Antigen: not known.

Total RNA extraction produced at least 5 micrograms (per sample) for the study. A second PCR, run for about 7 to 12 cycles, used a sample-barcoded 5' primer plus a J-beta primer mix. Every cDNA molecule bore a tag from a template-switch adaptor containing 12 random nucleotides. TCRdb re-called the 5' RACE reads with MiXCR, one entry per CDR3 protein. The sample lists more than 600,000 distinct CDR3 sequences, approximately 25% occurring once. The CDR3 totals 16 residues. Germline V CDR1 and CDR2: SEHNR, FQNEAQ (reference sequence). V lost 1 base and J lost 10, with 22 bases in between. Study-wide findings and caveats: Total diversity from one million sequenced T cells was likely underestimated.

The same data also went into a second study, on T cells of mothers and their children. Turning to that study: Once extracted, all RNA went into cDNA synthesis at around 1.6 ug per 15 ul.

The specimen sequenced was blood. The receptor was derived from a boy aged 5-17 years in good health. V gene TRBV7-9 combines with J gene TRBJ2-5, with D possibly TRBD2 on 6 matching bases. The CDR3: CASSLVAGPLKEDQYF. DNA of the CDR3: TGTGCCAGCAGCTTAGTGGCGGGGCCGTTGAAGGAGGACCAGTACTTC.